This T cell receptor beta chain was recovered during a study of healthy donors' naive CD4 and CD8 T cells. Study-wide results and caveats: A reported CD4+/CD8+ bias affected most V and J genes in naive cells.

The CDR3 sequence is 12 residues long. Germline V lookup: CDR1 KGHSH, CDR2 LQKENI. Between the trimmed V and J ends, which lost 0 bases and 6 bases, there was a span of 5 bases. This clonotype was observed a few times. Its target is unknown. Starting from 500 ng of total RNA, TCR libraries were made with linear amplification. TCRdb re-called the reads with MiXCR, one entry per CDR3 protein. This sample has about 180,000 distinct CDR3 sequences, with around 74% found just once. Sequenced sample: naive CD4+ and CD8+ T cells sorted from blood, pooled from several donors. The chain carries TRBV18 and TRBJ1-1; no reliable D call. The source is a pool of human donors in good health; the sample pools cells from several healthy donors. The CDR3 here is CASSPPLAEAFF. DNA for the CDR3: TGTGCCAGCTCACCACCGTTAGCTGAAGCTTTCTTT.